Below, 28 T cell receptor beta chains from the same sample are listed, as sequenced in a study of lymphopenia after photon versus proton radiotherapy (dated by TCRdb to about 2019). Library preparation employed the immunoSEQ multiplex PCR assay. Not all clones reach the TCRdb copy of this immuneACCESS table, which keeps in-frame sequences only. Checked studies attribute under half of the gap to unresolved V genes and leave the rest unexplained. Present in this sample are about 8,300 clones, about 91% of which were seen just once. The top ten clonotypes cover 21% of the sample. Sequencing was performed on peripheral blood, taken from a patient treated with photon-based radiotherapy. The receptors were sampled from an elderly man with cholangiocarcinoma.

The chain recombines TRBV2 with TRBJ2-3; TRBD2 agrees at 8 bases. CDR1 is SNHLY, CDR2 FYNNEI, per germline. V lost 7 bases, J lost 0 bases, and 6 bases stayed unmatched. The CDR3 loop spans 15 amino acids. Written as DNA, the CDR3 is TGTGCCAGCACAAGGGGCGGGGGGAGCACAGATACGCAGTATTTT. It yields the protein CASTRGGGSTDTQYF.

This chain connects TRBV7-8 to TRBJ2-1; no clear D gene. Trimming took 1 base from V and 8 from J, leaving 12 bases between them. This CDR3 has 14 amino acids. Germline V lookup: CDR1 SGHVS, CDR2 FQNEAQ. For the CDR3, the DNA is TGTGCCAGCAGCTTAGTTGGTCTGCGCGATGAGCAGTTCTTC. Translation: CASSLVGLRDEQFF.

CDR3: CASSLEGGRGTYEQYF. The CDR3 DNA follows: TGCGCCAGCAGCTTGGAAGGGGGCAGGGGAACCTACGAGCAGTACTTC. V is TRBV5-1 and J is TRBJ2-7, with TRBD1 matching over 7 bases. Germline V gives CDR1 SGHRS, CDR2 YFSETQ. With 0 bases clipped from V and 2 bases from J, the junction kept 8 bases outside the gene matches. The CDR3 has 16 amino acids.

This clone was found once. The chain joins TRBV27 to TRBJ1-1, with a weak D call TRBD1 (5 bases). This CDR3 spans 15 amino acids. V was shortened by 4 bases and J by 6 bases, with 18 bases between the two germline ends. Germline assignment: CDR1 MNHEY and CDR2 SMNVEV (reference sequence). The CDR3, as DNA: TGTGCCAGCAGTTCCCGCCCGGGACTAGCCCCTGAAGCTTTCTTT. Its protein is CASSSRPGLAPEAFF.

The chain is built from TRBV19 and TRBJ2-1; D gene uncertain. V lost 5 bases to trimming and J lost 3 bases, with 5 bases between them. The CDR3 is 12 residues long. Germline CDR1 and CDR2: LNHDA and SQIVND (reference sequence). As DNA, the CDR3 is TGTGCCAGTAGTGCGGTCTACAATGAGCAGTTCTTC. It specifies CASSAVYNEQFF.

The rearrangement links TRBV5-4 to TRBJ2-3; D perhaps matches TRBD2 (7 bases). This CDR3 is 16 amino acids long. Germline loops: CDR1 SGHNT, CDR2 YYREEE (reference sequence). Trimming took off 2 bases at V and 1 base at J, with 14 bases between the two ends. The CDR3 reads CASSFVRGRGTDTQYF. The CDR3 DNA reads TGTGCCAGCAGCTTTGTGCGGGGGCGGGGCACAGATACGCAGTATTTT.

The chain combines TRBV28 with TRBJ2-5; D might be TRBD1 (6 bases). CDR3 length equals 12 residues. Between the trimmed V and J ends, which lost 5 bases and 7 bases, there was a span of 11 bases. Per the germline V gene, CDR1 is MDHEN and CDR2 is SYDVKM. The CDR3 spells CASSPDRRTQYF. The CDR3 nucleotides read TGTGCCAGCAGTCCAGACAGGAGGACCCAGTACTTC.

V usage is TRBV6-5 and J usage is TRBJ2-7, with D uncertain. This CDR3 has 16 amino acids. Germline-derived CDR1 and CDR2 are MNHEY and SVGAGI. The ends were cut back, 2 bases at V and 4 bases at J, with 18 bases in the middle. Written as DNA, the CDR3 is TGTGCCAGCAGTTACCCCGCCAAGGGCAGAGCATACGAGCAGTACTTC. Translating it yields CASSYPAKGRAYEQYF.

V gene TRBV5-5 combines with J gene TRBJ1-1; TRBD1 matches at 10 bases. The trim removed 5 bases at V and 5 bases at J, leaving 6 bases unmatched. In germline, CDR1 is SGHKS, CDR2 YYEKEE (reference sequence). The CDR3 is 14 residues long. The CDR3 loop reads CASRFDRGRTEAFF. The DNA of the CDR3 is TGTGCCAGCAGGTTCGACAGGGGGCGAACTGAAGCTTTCTTT.

CDR3 nucleotide sequence: TGTGCCAGCAGTACCCCAGAGACCCAGTACTTC. This gives the protein CASSTPETQYF. The rearrangement links TRBV28 to TRBJ2-5; no definite D call. Germline V gene lookup returns CDR1 MDHEN and CDR2 SYDVKM. The V end was cut by 5 bases, the J end by 4 bases, with 5 bases between. CDR3 length equals 11 residues.

V usage is TRBV5-1 and J usage is TRBJ2-3; the D is unclear. The germline V and J ends were trimmed by 4 bases and 0 bases, with 3 bases remaining between them. CDR1 and CDR2 from the germline V gene are SGHRS and YFSETQ. The CDR3 sequence is 12 residues long. The CDR3 spells CASSPSTDTQYF. DNA of the CDR3: TGCGCCAGCAGCCCAAGCACAGATACGCAGTATTTT.

The V call is TRBV4-2, the J call TRBJ2-5; TRBD1 aligns across 8 bases. V gave up 1 base and J gave up 5 bases; unmatched junction bases: 9. The CDR3 consists of 16 residues. Germline V gene sequence: CDR1 LGHNA, CDR2 YNFKEQ. The CDR3 reads CASSQGDRSVSETQYF. The CDR3 DNA reads TGTGCCAGCAGCCAAGGGGACAGGTCAGTGTCGGAGACCCAGTACTTC.

As concerns this clone: A read error may produce the germline difference seen at one junction end. This rearrangement joins TRBV7-7 to TRBJ2-5; 7 bases line up with TRBD1. The CDR3 length is 14 residues. Looked up from germline, CDR1 is SSHAT and CDR2 is FNYEAQ (reference sequence). The CDR3 here is CASSLATGKETQYF. The CDR3, as DNA: TGTGCTAGCAGCTTAGCGACAGGGAAAGAGACCCAGTACTTC. Full variable domain (remainder filled in from reference TRBV7-7 and TRBJ2-5): GAGVSQSPRYKVTKRGQDVTLRCDPISSHATLYWYQQALGQGPEFLTYFNYEAQPDKSGLPSDRFSAERPEGSISTLTIQRTEQRDSAMYRCASSLATGKETQYFGPGTRLLVL.

The chain employs TRBV7-3 and TRBJ2-1; 9 positions match TRBD1. The CDR3 runs to 15 residues. V shed 4 bases and J 4 bases; nucleotides not matched to a gene: 5. Per germline, CDR1 SGHTA and CDR2 FQGTGA. The CDR3 DNA follows: TGTGCCAGCAGCTCGGGACAGGGACTATACAATGAGCAGTTCTTC. Residues: CASSSGQGLYNEQFF.

The chain links TRBV7-2 to TRBJ2-7; the D gene is possibly TRBD1 (6 bases). CDR3 size: 11 residues. Germline V CDR1 and CDR2: SGHTA, FQGNSA. The ends were cut back, 4 bases at V and 7 bases at J, with 8 bases in the middle. CDR3 in DNA: TGTGCCAGCAGCTCCGACAGGGAGCAGTACTTC. It codes for CASSSDREQYF.

This clone was seen a single time. The V and J genes are TRBV4-1 and TRBJ1-2, with 7 bases lining up with TRBD1. CDR1 is MGHRA, CDR2 YSYEKL, per germline. The CDR3 loop spans 15 amino acids. Trimming took 1 base from V and 3 from J; bases not matched to a gene: 5. CDR3 loop: CASSQGQGADYGYTF. In DNA, the CDR3 is TGCGCCAGCAGCCAAGGACAGGGAGCAGACTATGGCTACACCTTC.

V is TRBV2 and J is TRBJ2-3, with TRBD1 matching over 8 bases. The CDR3 extends over 14 amino acids. The germline V gene has CDR1 SNHLY and CDR2 FYNNEI. Unmatched junction bases numbered 8, after V lost 8 bases and J lost 4 bases. CDR3 nucleotides: TGTGCCAGCGTTGAGACAGGGGACCCAGATACGCAGTATTTT. Translating it yields CASVETGDPDTQYF.

The gene calls are TRBV5-1 and TRBJ2-7; 14 nucleotides line up with TRBD2. The germline V gene encodes CDR1 SGHRS and CDR2 YFSETQ. J lost 3 bases, V lost 2 bases, and 4 bases had no gene match. The CDR3 is 16 residues long. CDR3 coding DNA: TGCGCCAGCAGCTTCGGACTAGCGGGGGGCATCTACGAGCAGTACTTC. Protein sequence: CASSFGLAGGIYEQYF.

The count of this clone is one. V gene TRBV5-1 combines with J gene TRBJ1-4; 7 nucleotides align to TRBD1. V shed 4 bases, J shed 6 bases, and the junction held 6 bases outside the gene matches. Germline V gene lookup returns CDR1 SGHRS and CDR2 YFSETQ. The CDR3 is made up of 14 amino acids. CDR3 bases: TGCGCCAGCAGCCGGGACAGAAATTATGAAAAACTGTTTTTT. Protein sequence: CASSRDRNYEKLFF.

The chain is built from TRBV19 and TRBJ2-1; tentative D call: TRBD1 (6 bases). The CDR3 is 14 residues long. V was shortened by 5 bases and J by 8 bases, with 16 bases between the two germline ends. Per germline, CDR1 LNHDA and CDR2 SQIVND (reference sequence). The CDR3: CASSSRDTDDEQFF. CDR3 bases: TGTGCCAGTAGTTCCCGGGACACAGATGATGAGCAGTTCTTC.

The gene calls are TRBV6-5 and TRBJ1-1; D unresolved. CDR3 length: 15 residues. CDR1 is MNHEY, CDR2 SVGAGI, per germline. Trimming left V 2 bases short and J 6 bases short, with 16 bases between. The CDR3 here is CASSYQSSTGSEAFF. Here the CDR3 DNA reads TGTGCCAGCAGTTACCAGTCATCGACGGGGTCTGAAGCTTTCTTT.

In its sample, this clone was seen a few times. The chain has TRBV7-3 and TRBJ2-1; D is perhaps TRBD1 (5 bases). The CDR3 consists of 13 residues. V dropped 5 bases and J dropped 6 bases, with 11 bases sitting between them. Germline assignment: CDR1 SGHTA and CDR2 FQGTGA. The CDR3 is CASSDGHPNEQFF. The CDR3 DNA is TGTGCCAGCAGCGACGGACACCCCAATGAGCAGTTCTTC. Variable domain in full (rest from reference TRBV7-3 and TRBJ2-1): GAGVSQTPSNKVTEKGKYVELRCDPISGHTALYWYRQSLGQGPEFLIYFQGTGAADDSGLPNDRFFAVRPEGSVSTLKIQRTERGDSAVYLCASSDGHPNEQFFGPGTRLTVL.

This clone was observed a single time. V gene TRBV25-1 combines with J gene TRBJ1-1, with 7 bases lining up with TRBD1. This CDR3 comprises 15 residues. Germline values: CDR1 MGHDK, CDR2 SYGVNS. V trimming: 3 bases; J trimming: 5 bases; junction bases outside the gene matches: 9. The CDR3 DNA reads TGTGCCAGCAGTGAGTCGACAGGGCGCTATACTGAAGCTTTCTTT. Its protein is CASSESTGRYTEAFF.

The chain is built from TRBV4-2 and TRBJ1-2; D unclear. Trimming left V 4 bases short and J 0 bases short, with 9 bases between. From germline, CDR1 is LGHNA and CDR2 YNFKEQ. The CDR3 contains 14 residues. CDR3 sequence reads: CASSRTETNYGYTF. CDR3 bases: TGTGCCAGCAGCCGCACAGAAACTAACTATGGCTACACCTTC.

The chain has TRBV5-1 and TRBJ2-1; 9 bases map to TRBD2. With V trimmed by 1 base and J by 5 bases, 4 bases remained unmatched. The CDR3 is 15 residues long. Germline CDR1 reads SGHRS; CDR2 reads YFSETQ. The CDR3 DNA reads as TGCGCCAGCAGCTTGCCAGCGGGGGGTCACAATGAGCAGTTCTTC. This translates into CASSLPAGGHNEQFF. The full variable domain, completed using reference TRBV5-1 and TRBJ2-1, is KAGVTQTPRYLIKTRGQQVTLSCSPISGHRSVSWYQQTPGQGLQFLFEYFSETQRNKGNFPGRFSGRQFSNSRSEMNVSTLELGDSALYLCASSLPAGGHNEQFFGPGTRLTVL.

The chain uses TRBV13 and TRBJ1-4, with 10 bases that match TRBD1. Germline trimming cut 4 bases from V and 8 bases from J; bases unmatched to any gene: 10. The CDR3 length is 16 residues. The V gene's germline CDR1 is PRHDT and CDR2 FYEKMQ (reference sequence). The DNA for the CDR3 is TGTGCCAGCAGCTCCCGACAGGGGGCAGCTTGGGAAAAACTGTTTTTT. The encoded protein is CASSSRQGAAWEKLFF.

By sample share, this clone is medium-sized (0.01 to 0.1%). The CDR3 DNA follows: TGTGCCAGCAGCTTAACCCCTAGTGAAGCGAACACTGAAGCTTTCTTT. This translates into CASSLTPSEANTEAFF. V gene TRBV7-8 combines with J gene TRBJ1-1; no reliable D call. Germline loops: CDR1 SGHVS, CDR2 FQNEAQ. Trimming took off 2 bases at V and 1 base at J, with 14 bases between the two ends. This CDR3 has 16 residues.

The J gene is TRBJ2-7, the V gene TRBV7-2; the match to TRBD1 covers 10 bases. The germline V gene has CDR1 SGHTA and CDR2 FQGNSA. The length of the CDR3 is 15 residues. V was clipped by 5 bases and J by 5 bases; unmatched bases: 9. In DNA form, the CDR3 reads TGTGCCAGCAGCGTAGACAGGGGGCGCGTCGACGAGCAGTACTTC. Residues: CASSVDRGRVDEQYF.